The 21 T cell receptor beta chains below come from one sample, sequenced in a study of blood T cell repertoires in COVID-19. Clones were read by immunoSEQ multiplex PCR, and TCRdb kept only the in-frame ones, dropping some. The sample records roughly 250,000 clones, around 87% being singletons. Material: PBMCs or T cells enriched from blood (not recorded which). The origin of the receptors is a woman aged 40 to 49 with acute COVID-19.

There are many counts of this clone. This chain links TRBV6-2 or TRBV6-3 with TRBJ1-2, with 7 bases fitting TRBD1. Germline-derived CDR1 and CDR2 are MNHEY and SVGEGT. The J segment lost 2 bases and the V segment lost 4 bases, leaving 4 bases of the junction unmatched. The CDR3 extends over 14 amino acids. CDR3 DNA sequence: TGTGCCAGCAGTTTGGACAGGAGAAACTATGGCTACACCTTC. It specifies CASSLDRRNYGYTF.

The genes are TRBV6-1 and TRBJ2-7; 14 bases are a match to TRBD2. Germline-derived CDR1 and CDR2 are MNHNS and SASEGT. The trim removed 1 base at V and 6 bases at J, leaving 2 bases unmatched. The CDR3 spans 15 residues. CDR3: CASSEEGLAGGEQYF. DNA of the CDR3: TGTGCCAGCAGTGAAGAAGGACTAGCGGGAGGCGAGCAGTACTTC.

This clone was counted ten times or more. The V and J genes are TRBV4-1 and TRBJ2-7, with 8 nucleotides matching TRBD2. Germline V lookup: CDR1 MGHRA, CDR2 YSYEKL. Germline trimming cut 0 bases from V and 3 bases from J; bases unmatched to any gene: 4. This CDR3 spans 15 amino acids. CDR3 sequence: CASSQDGRAFYEQYF. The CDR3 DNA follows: TGCGCCAGCAGCCAAGACGGGAGGGCGTTCTACGAGCAGTACTTC.

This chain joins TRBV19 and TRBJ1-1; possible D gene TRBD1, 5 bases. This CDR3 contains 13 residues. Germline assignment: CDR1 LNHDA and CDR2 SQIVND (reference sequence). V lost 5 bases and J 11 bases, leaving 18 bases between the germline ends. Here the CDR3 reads CASSSSVDSGAFF. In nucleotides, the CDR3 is TGTGCCAGTAGTTCATCCGTCGACAGTGGGGCTTTCTTT.

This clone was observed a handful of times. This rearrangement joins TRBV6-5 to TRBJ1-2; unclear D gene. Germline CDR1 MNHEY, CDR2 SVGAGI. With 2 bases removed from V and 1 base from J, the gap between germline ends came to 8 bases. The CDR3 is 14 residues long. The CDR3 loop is CASSYNELNYGYTF. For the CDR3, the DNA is TGTGCCAGCAGTTACAACGAGCTTAACTATGGCTACACCTTC.

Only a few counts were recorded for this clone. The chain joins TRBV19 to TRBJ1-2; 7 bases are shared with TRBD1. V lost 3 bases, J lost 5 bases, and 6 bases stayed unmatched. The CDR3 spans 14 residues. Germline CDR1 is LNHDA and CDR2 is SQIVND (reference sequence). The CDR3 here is CASSMTGLSYGYTF. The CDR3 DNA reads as TGTGCCAGTAGTATGACAGGGTTGAGTTATGGCTACACCTTC.

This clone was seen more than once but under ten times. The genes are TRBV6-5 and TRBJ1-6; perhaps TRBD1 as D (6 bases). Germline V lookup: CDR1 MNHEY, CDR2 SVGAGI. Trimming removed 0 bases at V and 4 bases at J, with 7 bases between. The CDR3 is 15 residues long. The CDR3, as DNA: TGTGCCAGCAGTTACTCACAGGGTTATAATTCACCCCTCCACTTT. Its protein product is CASSYSQGYNSPLHF.

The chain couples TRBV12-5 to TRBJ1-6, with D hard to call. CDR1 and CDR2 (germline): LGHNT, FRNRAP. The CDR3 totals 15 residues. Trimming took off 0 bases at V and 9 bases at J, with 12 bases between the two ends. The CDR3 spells CASGLVFWESSPLHF. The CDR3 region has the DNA TGTGCTAGTGGTTTGGTGTTCTGGGAGAGTTCACCCCTCCACTTT.

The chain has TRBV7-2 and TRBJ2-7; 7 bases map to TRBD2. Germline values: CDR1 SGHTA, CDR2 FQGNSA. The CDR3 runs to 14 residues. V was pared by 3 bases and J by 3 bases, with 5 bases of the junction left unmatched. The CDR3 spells CASSLPVAGYEQYF. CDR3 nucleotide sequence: TGTGCCAGCAGCTTGCCGGTAGCGGGCTACGAGCAGTACTTC.

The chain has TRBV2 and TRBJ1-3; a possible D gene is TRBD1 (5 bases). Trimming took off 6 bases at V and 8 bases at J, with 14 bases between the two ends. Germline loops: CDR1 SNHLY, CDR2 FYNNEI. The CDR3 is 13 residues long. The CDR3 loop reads CASREGPRDTIYF. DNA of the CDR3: TGTGCCAGCAGGGAGGGGCCGAGGGACACCATATATTTT. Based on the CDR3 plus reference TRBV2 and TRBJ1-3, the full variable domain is EPEVTQTPSHQVTQMGQEVILRCVPISNHLYFYWYRQILGQKVEFLVSFYNNEISEKSEIFDDQFSVERPDGSNFTLKIRSTKLEDSAMYFCASREGPRDTIYFGEGSWLTVV.

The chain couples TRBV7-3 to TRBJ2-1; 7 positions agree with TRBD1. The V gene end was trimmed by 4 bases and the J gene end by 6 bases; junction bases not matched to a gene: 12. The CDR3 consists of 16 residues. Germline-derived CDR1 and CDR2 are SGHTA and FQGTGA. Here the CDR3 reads CASSSTGDRAGNEQFF. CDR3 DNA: TGTGCCAGCAGCTCCACTGGTGACAGGGCCGGCAATGAGCAGTTCTTC.

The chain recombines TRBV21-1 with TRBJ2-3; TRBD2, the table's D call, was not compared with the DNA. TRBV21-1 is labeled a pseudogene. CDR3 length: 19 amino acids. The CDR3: CASSTKGGTSGNFPDTQYF. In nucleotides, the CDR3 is TGTGCCAGCAGCACAAAAGGGGGGACTAGCGGGAATTTCCCAGATACGCAGTATTTT.

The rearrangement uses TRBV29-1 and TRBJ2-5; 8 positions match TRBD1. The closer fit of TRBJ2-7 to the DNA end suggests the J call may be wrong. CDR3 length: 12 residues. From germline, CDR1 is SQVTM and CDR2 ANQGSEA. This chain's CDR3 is CSVMDRAYEQYF. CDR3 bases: TGCAGCGTAATGGACAGGGCCTACGAGCAGTACTTC.

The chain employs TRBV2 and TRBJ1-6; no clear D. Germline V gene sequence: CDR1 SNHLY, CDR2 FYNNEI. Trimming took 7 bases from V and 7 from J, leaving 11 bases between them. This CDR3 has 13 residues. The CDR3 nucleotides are TGTGCCAGCACCTCCAGGTCGAATTCACCCCTCCACTTT. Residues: CASTSRSNSPLHF.

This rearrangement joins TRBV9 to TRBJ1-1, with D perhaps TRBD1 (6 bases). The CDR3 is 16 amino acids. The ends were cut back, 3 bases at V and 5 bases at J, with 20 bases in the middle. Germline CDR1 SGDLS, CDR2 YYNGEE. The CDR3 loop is CASSEDPRGLWTEAFF. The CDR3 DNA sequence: TGTGCCAGCAGCGAAGATCCGAGGGGGTTGTGGACTGAAGCTTTCTTT.

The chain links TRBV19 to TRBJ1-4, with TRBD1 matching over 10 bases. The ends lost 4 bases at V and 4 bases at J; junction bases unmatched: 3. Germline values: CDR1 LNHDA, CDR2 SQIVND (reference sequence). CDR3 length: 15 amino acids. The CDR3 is CASSRDRGLNEKLFF. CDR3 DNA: TGTGCCAGTAGTAGGGACAGGGGCCTTAATGAAAAACTGTTTTTT.

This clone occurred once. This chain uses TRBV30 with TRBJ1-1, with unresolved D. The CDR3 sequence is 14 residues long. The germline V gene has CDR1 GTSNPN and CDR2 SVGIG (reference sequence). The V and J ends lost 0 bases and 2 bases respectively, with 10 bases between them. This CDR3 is CAWSVPPTNTEAFF. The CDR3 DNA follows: TGTGCCTGGAGTGTACCGCCAACTAACACTGAAGCTTTCTTT.

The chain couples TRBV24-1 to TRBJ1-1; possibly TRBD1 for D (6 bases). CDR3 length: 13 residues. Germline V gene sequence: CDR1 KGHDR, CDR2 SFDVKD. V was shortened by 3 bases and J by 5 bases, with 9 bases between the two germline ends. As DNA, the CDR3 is TGTGCCACCAGTGATGCAGGGGAGACTGAAGCTTTCTTT. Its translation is CATSDAGETEAFF.

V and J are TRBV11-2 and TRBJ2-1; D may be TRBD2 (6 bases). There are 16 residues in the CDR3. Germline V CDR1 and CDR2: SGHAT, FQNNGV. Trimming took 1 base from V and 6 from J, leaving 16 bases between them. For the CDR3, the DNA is TGTGCCAGCAGCTTAGTCTCCAGCGGGCCAACCAATGAGCAGTTCTTC. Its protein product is CASSLVSSGPTNEQFF.

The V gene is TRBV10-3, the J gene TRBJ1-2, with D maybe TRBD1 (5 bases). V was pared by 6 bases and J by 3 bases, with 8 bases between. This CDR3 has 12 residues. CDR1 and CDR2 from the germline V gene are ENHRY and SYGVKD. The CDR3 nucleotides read TGTGCCATCAGCCAGGGTCACTATGGCTACACCTTC. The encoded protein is CAISQGHYGYTF.

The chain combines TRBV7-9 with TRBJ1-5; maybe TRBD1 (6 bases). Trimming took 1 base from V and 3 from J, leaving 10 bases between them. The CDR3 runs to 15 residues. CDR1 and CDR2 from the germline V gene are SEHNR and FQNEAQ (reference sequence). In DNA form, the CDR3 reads TGTGCCAGCAGCTTAGACCGGACAGCCAATCAGCCCCAGCATTTT. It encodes CASSLDRTANQPQHF.